The clone carrying this T cell receptor (beta chain) has a count of ten or more. The sample originates from a study of CD8 T cells in ankylosing spondylitis. MiXCR, applied by TCRdb to the 5' RACE reads, yields one record per CDR3 protein. Of 200,000 to 250,000 distinct CDR3 sequences listed, over 7% were seen once; the top ten hold about 5%. V shed 4 bases and J shed 2 bases, with 10 bases lying between them. The germline CDR1 and CDR2 sequences are SGHRS and YFSETQ. The CDR3 sequence is 13 residues long. The sequence came from a female donor with ankylosing spondylitis or in good health (not recorded which). Sequencing was carried out using blood, either unsorted or a sorted T cell fraction (not recorded which). J is TRBJ2-7 and V is TRBV5-1; D remains unclear. The CDR3 nucleotides are TGCGCCAGCAGCCTCGACGTAACCTACGAGCAGTACTTC. As protein: CASSLDVTYEQYF. Full variable domain (outside the CDR3, taken from reference TRBV5-1 and TRBJ2-7): KAGVTQTPRYLIKTRGQQVTLSCSPISGHRSVSWYQQTPGQGLQFLFEYFSETQRNKGNFPGRFSGRQFSNSRSEMNVSTLELGDSALYLCASSLDVTYEQYFGPGTRLTVT.